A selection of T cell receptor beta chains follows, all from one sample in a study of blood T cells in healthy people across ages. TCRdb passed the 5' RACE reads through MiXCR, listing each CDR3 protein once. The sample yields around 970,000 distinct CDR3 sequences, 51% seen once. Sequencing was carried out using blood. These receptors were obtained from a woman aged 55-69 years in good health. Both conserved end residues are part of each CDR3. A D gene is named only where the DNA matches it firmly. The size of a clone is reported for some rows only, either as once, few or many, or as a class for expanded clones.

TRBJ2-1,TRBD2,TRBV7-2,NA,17,CASSLQGRASGYNEQFF,TGTGCCAGCAGCTTGCAGGGCAGGGCTAGCGGGTACAATGAGCAGTTCTTC
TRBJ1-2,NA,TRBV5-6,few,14,CASRDLYGRYGYTF,TGTGCCAGCAGGGACCTCTACGGACGTTATGGCTACACCTTC
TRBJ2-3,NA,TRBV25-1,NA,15,CAGKSFRGKTDTQYF,TGTGCCGGGAAATCTTTTAGGGGCAAAACAGATACGCAGTATTTT
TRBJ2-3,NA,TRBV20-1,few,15,CSARGDGDFTDTQYF,TGCAGTGCTAGAGGAGATGGGGACTTCACAGATACGCAGTATTTT
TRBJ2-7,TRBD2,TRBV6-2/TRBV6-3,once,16,CASSPLRTSGRKEQYF,TGTGCCAGCAGTCCCCTCCGGACTAGCGGGAGGAAAGAGCAGTACTTC
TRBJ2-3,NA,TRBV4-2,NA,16,CASSQVLVEGTDTQYF,TGTGCCAGCAGCCAAGTCTTAGTCGAGGGCACAGATACGCAGTATTTT
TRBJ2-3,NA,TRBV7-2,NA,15,CASSAQGTSTDTQYF,TGTGCCAGCAGCGCCCAAGGAACTAGCACAGATACGCAGTATTTT
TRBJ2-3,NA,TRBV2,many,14,CASSEAWSADTQYF,TGTGCCAGCAGTGAAGCCTGGTCGGCAGATACGCAGTATTTT
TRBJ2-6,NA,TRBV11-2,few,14,CAIGIVTGANVLTF,TGTGCCATCGGGATCGTGACGGGGGCCAACGTCCTGACTTTC
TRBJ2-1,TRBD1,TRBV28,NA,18,CASSMTGSTLGSYNEQFF,TGTGCCAGCAGCATGACAGGGTCCACCCTAGGCTCCTACAATGAGCAGTTCTTC
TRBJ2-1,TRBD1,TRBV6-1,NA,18,CASSDQGDLHRTYNEQFF,TGTGCCAGCAGTGATCAGGGGGACCTACATCGAACCTACAATGAGCAGTTCTTC